The 26 T cell receptor beta chains below all came from one sample that was sequenced in a study of T cells in localized non-small cell lung cancer (TCRdb year 2020). The library was generated by the immunoSEQ multiplex PCR assay. Here the immuneACCESS table is served through TCRdb, limited to in-frame sequences with V and J called. Missing clones are a known gap in these copies; in checked studies unresolved V genes cover under half, and the rest lacks a known reason. The sample yields roughly 2,600 clones; about a sixth were counted once. The ten largest clones take up about 13% of the sample. The starting material was lung tumor tissue, obtained before any cancer treatment. Every receptor here comes from a woman aged 40-69 years with stage II lung adenocarcinoma.

This clone was seen a few times. The chain couples TRBV11-3 to TRBJ2-6; no firm D call. The CDR3 length is 15 residues. The ends were cut back, 2 bases at V and 2 bases at J, with 7 bases in the middle. The germline V gene encodes CDR1 SGHNT and CDR2 YENEEA. The CDR3 loop is CASSLLGAGANVLTF. DNA for the CDR3: TGTGCCAGCAGCTTACTGGGTGCTGGGGCCAACGTCCTGACTTTC.

The J gene is TRBJ1-2, the V gene TRBV9; D may be TRBD1 (5 bases). Trimming removed 4 bases from V and 6 bases from J, with 19 bases in between. CDR1 and CDR2 (germline): SGDLS, YYNGEE. This CDR3 has 15 amino acids. Here the CDR3 reads CASSRGLGGPNGYTF. Here the CDR3 DNA reads TGTGCCAGCAGCCGGGGGTTGGGCGGCCCAAATGGCTACACCTTC.

This clone was found a few times. The V and J genes are TRBV28 and TRBJ2-1; D call uncertain. Trimming shortened V by 4 bases and J by 3 bases, and 7 bases separated the two germline ends. CDR1 and CDR2 from the germline V gene are MDHEN and SYDVKM. CDR3 size: 13 residues. DNA of the CDR3: TGTGCCAGCAGTTCTGACGGCTACAATGAGCAGTTCTTC. Translation: CASSSDGYNEQFF.

The V call is TRBV19, the J call TRBJ1-2; 11 bases match TRBD1. Looked up from germline, CDR1 is LNHDA and CDR2 is SQIVND (reference sequence). J was trimmed by 8 bases and V by 7 bases; bases with no gene match: 12. The CDR3 has 15 amino acids. The CDR3, as DNA: TGTGCCAGTATCCCCCGGACAGGGGGCGCGGGAGGCTACACCTTC. Translation: CASIPRTGGAGGYTF.

V and J are TRBV29-1 and TRBJ2-2; D remains unclear. The V end lost 0 bases, the J end lost 3 bases, and 2 bases lay between the germline ends. The V gene's germline CDR1 is SQVTM and CDR2 ANQGSEA. The CDR3 is 12 amino acids. In DNA, the CDR3 is TGCAGCGTTGAAGACTACACCGGGGAGCTGTTTTTT. It yields the protein CSVEDYTGELFF.

This clone was detected ten times or more. The chain is built from TRBV11-3 and TRBJ1-1, with a possible D match to TRBD1 (5 bases). The CDR3 consists of 15 residues. V lost 5 bases, J lost 4 bases, and 17 bases lay in between. CDR1 is SGHNT and CDR2 is YENEEA in the germline V gene. The CDR3 nucleotides are TGTGCCAGCAGCGACTTGGCGGGGGGGGGCACTGAAGCTTTCTTT. It yields the protein CASSDLAGGGTEAFF.

The chain has TRBV11-3 and TRBJ1-5; maybe TRBD1 (5 bases). This CDR3 spans 18 amino acids. Deletions cut 2 bases from V and 5 bases from J, with 22 bases between. Germline values: CDR1 SGHNT, CDR2 YENEEA. CDR3 region: CASSLLGTDKLVHQPQHF. CDR3 in DNA: TGTGCCAGCAGCTTATTGGGGACCGATAAGTTGGTGCATCAGCCCCAGCATTTT.

In its sample, this clone was seen a few times. This chain joins TRBV11-3 and TRBJ1-3, with 8 nucleotides matching TRBD1. CDR1 is SGHNT and CDR2 is YENEEA in the germline V gene. V dropped 1 base and J dropped 0; count of bases not matched to a gene: 5. The CDR3 contains 17 residues. CDR3 nucleotide sequence: TGTGCCAGCAGCTTAGTCAGGGGACAGGCCTCTGGAAACACCATATATTTT. Its translation: CASSLVRGQASGNTIYF.

Relative to its sample, this clone is medium-sized. The chain couples TRBV10-3 to TRBJ2-5; the D call may be TRBD1 or TRBD2 (7 bases each). V lost 1 base and J 4 bases, leaving 10 bases between the germline ends. The CDR3 length is 14 residues. The V gene's germline CDR1 is ENHRY and CDR2 SYGVKD. The CDR3: CAISEWEGAETQYF. The CDR3 DNA reads TGTGCCATCAGTGAGTGGGAGGGGGCAGAGACCCAGTACTTC.

This clone was counted a few times. V gene TRBV11-3 combines with J gene TRBJ1-1; 7 nucleotides align to TRBD1. The germline gives CDR1 SGHNT, CDR2 YENEEA. Trimming took 4 bases from V and 4 from J; bases not matched to a gene: 9. CDR3 length: 15 residues. CDR3 sequence (DNA): TGTGCCAGCAGCTACCAGGGGGGATTGGGCACTGAAGCTTTCTTT. Its protein is CASSYQGGLGTEAFF.

This clone was observed many times. The chain links TRBV11-3 to TRBJ2-1, with 11 bases fitting TRBD2. In germline, CDR1 is SGHNT, CDR2 YENEEA. J was trimmed by 0 bases and V by 5 bases; bases with no gene match: 9. The CDR3 runs 18 residues. In DNA form, the CDR3 reads TGTGCCAGCAGCATTTCCGGGACTAGCGGAAGCTCCTACAATGAGCAGTTCTTC. It codes for CASSISGTSGSSYNEQFF.

This clone was seen a few times. The V and J genes are TRBV9 and TRBJ1-2, with TRBD1 identical over 7 bases. V lost 3 bases to trimming and J lost 6 bases; unmatched junction nucleotides: 5. CDR1 and CDR2 from the germline V gene are SGDLS and YYNGEE. The CDR3 is made up of 13 amino acids. CDR3 region: CASSAGGWDGYTF. The CDR3 DNA reads as TGTGCCAGCAGCGCAGGGGGTTGGGATGGCTACACCTTC.

The chain joins TRBV18 to TRBJ2-1, with 8 nucleotides matching TRBD2. After removal of 4 bases from V and 5 bases from J, the junction contained 10 bases not matched to a gene. The germline CDR1 and CDR2 sequences are KGHSH and LQKENI. The CDR3 loop spans 16 amino acids. The CDR3 coding sequence is TGTGCCAGCTCACGATCTATGACAGCGGGGGACAATGAGCAGTTCTTC. This gives the protein CASSRSMTAGDNEQFF. Variable domain in full (rest from reference TRBV18 and TRBJ2-1): NAGVMQNPRHLVRRRGQEARLRCSPMKGHSHVYWYRQLPEEGLKFMVYLQKENIIDESGMPKERFSAEFPKEGPSILRIQQVVRGDSAAYFCASSRSMTAGDNEQFFGPGTRLTVL.

V gene TRBV6-8 combines with J gene TRBJ1-4; TRBD1 might be the D (5 bases). The germline V gene encodes CDR1 MNHGY and CDR2 SAAAGT. This CDR3 comprises 15 residues. V lost 0 bases to trimming and J lost 8 bases, with 13 bases between them. CDR3 amino acids: CASSYSRGVQEKLFF. In DNA, the CDR3 is TGTGCCAGCAGTTACTCGAGAGGGGTGCAGGAAAAACTGTTTTTT.

This clone is large in the sample. V usage is TRBV10-3 and J usage is TRBJ2-7; D could derive from TRBD1 or TRBD2 (6 bases each). This CDR3 has 12 amino acids. The V end was cut by 2 bases, the J end by 9 bases, with 11 bases between. Germline V lookup: CDR1 ENHRY, CDR2 SYGVKD. This chain's CDR3 is CAISETEGGQYF. DNA for the CDR3: TGTGCCATCAGTGAGACCGAGGGGGGGCAGTACTTC.

This clone has more than one count but fewer than ten. As DNA, the CDR3 is TGTGCCAGCAGCTTGGGGGAGACCCGACGAAATAATTCACCCCTCCACTTT. This gives the protein CASSLGETRRNNSPLHF. The chain has TRBV11-3 and TRBJ1-6, with D possibly being TRBD1 (5 bases). Looked up from germline, CDR1 is SGHNT and CDR2 is YENEEA. The length of the CDR3 is 17 residues. Trimming removed 3 bases at V and 5 bases at J, with 17 bases between.

J is TRBJ1-1 and V is TRBV11-3, with TRBD1 identical over 7 bases. The J segment lost 5 bases and the V segment lost 5 bases, leaving 11 bases of the junction unmatched. The CDR3 is 15 amino acids. Germline loops: CDR1 SGHNT, CDR2 YENEEA. Here the CDR3 DNA reads TGTGCCAGCAGCCGAAGTACAGGGGTTCGGACTGAAGCTTTCTTT. This translates into CASSRSTGVRTEAFF. Full variable domain (missing parts from reference TRBV11-3 and TRBJ1-1): EAGVVQSPRYKIIEKKQPVAFWCNPISGHNTLYWYLQNLGQGPELLIRYENEEAVDDSQLPKDRFSAERLKGVDSTLKIQPAELGDSAVYLCASSRSTGVRTEAFFGQGTRLTVV.

This clone appeared once. The chain employs TRBV14 and TRBJ1-6, with TRBD1 as a possible D gene (6 bases). Germline V gene data show CDR1 as SGHDN and CDR2 as FVKESK. The V end was cut by 3 bases, the J end by 4 bases, with 10 bases between. The CDR3 consists of 15 residues. This CDR3 is CASSHKTGYNSPLHF. CDR3 in DNA: TGTGCCAGCAGCCACAAGACAGGATATAATTCACCCCTCCACTTT.

This chain uses TRBV11-3 with TRBJ2-6, with D tentatively TRBD2 (6 bases). Trimming shortened V by 5 bases and J by 2 bases, and 13 bases separated the two germline ends. Per the germline V gene, CDR1 is SGHNT and CDR2 is YENEEA. This CDR3 has 16 amino acids. DNA of the CDR3: TGTGCCAGCAGCCCCCTACGGGGGACTGGGGCCAACGTCCTGACTTTC. Residues: CASSPLRGTGANVLTF.

CDR3 residues: CASSVVPSGAGAITGELFF. CDR3 bases: TGTGCCAGCAGCGTAGTCCCGTCGGGGGCAGGGGCTATCACCGGGGAGCTGTTTTTT. The rearrangement joins TRBV9 to TRBJ2-2; D tentatively fits TRBD1 or TRBD2 (6 bases each). This CDR3 has 19 residues. The ends were cut back, 0 bases at V and 4 bases at J, with 22 bases in the middle. Germline V CDR1 and CDR2: SGDLS, YYNGEE. The whole variable domain, filled in from reference TRBV9 and TRBJ2-2, reads DSGVTQTPKHLITATGQRVTLRCSPRSGDLSVYWYQQSLDQGLQFLIQYYNGEERAKGNILERFSAQQFPDLHSELNLSSLELGDSALYFCASSVVPSGAGAITGELFFGEGSRLTVL.

The chain carries TRBV5-1 and TRBJ2-6; D remains unclear. The ends were cut back, 3 bases at V and 0 bases at J, with 13 bases in the middle. The CDR3 covers 17 residues. Germline-derived CDR1 and CDR2 are SGHRS and YFSETQ. CDR3 in DNA: TGCGCCAGCAGCTCCGCACCACAGAGCTCTGGGGCCAACGTCCTGACTTTC. Amino acids: CASSSAPQSSGANVLTF.

The chain carries TRBV6-8 and TRBJ1-5, with TRBD1 matching over 9 bases. There are 13 residues in the CDR3. V shed 6 bases and J 6 bases; nucleotides not matched to a gene: 3. Germline-derived CDR1 and CDR2 are MNHGY and SAAAGT. The CDR3, as DNA: TGTGCCAGCAGAGGGACAGGGATTCAGCCCCAGCATTTT. Protein: CASRGTGIQPQHF.

By share, this clone ranks as large. The chain recombines TRBV6-8 with TRBJ2-1; 8 bases are shared with TRBD1. The V gene's germline CDR1 is MNHGY and CDR2 SAAAGT. This CDR3 is built from 15 residues. The ends lost 3 bases at V and 7 bases at J; junction bases unmatched: 8. The chain's CDR3 is CASSYFGQGANEQFF. The CDR3 DNA reads TGTGCCAGCAGTTATTTCGGGCAGGGGGCAAATGAGCAGTTCTTC.

In DNA, the CDR3 is TGTGCCAGCAGCTTACAAGGGGGTAACTATGGCTACACCTTC. The encoded protein is CASSLQGGNYGYTF. The genes are TRBV7-1 and TRBJ1-2, with a possible D match to TRBD1 (6 bases). TRBV7-1 falls under the ORF class, with uncertain function. The CDR3 totals 14 residues. V lost 4 bases, J lost 1 base, and 10 bases lay in between.

This clone turned up a few times. The genes are TRBV18 and TRBJ1-4; D perhaps matches TRBD1 (5 bases). The CDR3 loop spans 15 amino acids. V was cut by 3 bases and J by 6 bases, with 14 bases left in between. Germline CDR1 reads KGHSH; CDR2 reads LQKENI. The CDR3 coding sequence is TGTGCCAGCTCACCGGGGGGGTCCTCGGATGAAAAACTGTTTTTT. Translated, it gives CASSPGGSSDEKLFF. Full variable domain (missing parts from reference TRBV18 and TRBJ1-4): NAGVMQNPRHLVRRRGQEARLRCSPMKGHSHVYWYRQLPEEGLKFMVYLQKENIIDESGMPKERFSAEFPKEGPSILRIQQVVRGDSAAYFCASSPGGSSDEKLFFGSGTQLSVL.

The chain combines TRBV11-3 with TRBJ1-1; 7 bases agree with TRBD1. CDR1 and CDR2 from the germline V gene are SGHNT and YENEEA. Germline trimming cut 4 bases from V and 1 base from J; bases unmatched to any gene: 6. The CDR3 loop spans 15 amino acids. The CDR3 bases are TGTGCCAGCAGCTCGAAGGGGACAGCGAACACTGAAGCTTTCTTT. It is translated as CASSSKGTANTEAFF.